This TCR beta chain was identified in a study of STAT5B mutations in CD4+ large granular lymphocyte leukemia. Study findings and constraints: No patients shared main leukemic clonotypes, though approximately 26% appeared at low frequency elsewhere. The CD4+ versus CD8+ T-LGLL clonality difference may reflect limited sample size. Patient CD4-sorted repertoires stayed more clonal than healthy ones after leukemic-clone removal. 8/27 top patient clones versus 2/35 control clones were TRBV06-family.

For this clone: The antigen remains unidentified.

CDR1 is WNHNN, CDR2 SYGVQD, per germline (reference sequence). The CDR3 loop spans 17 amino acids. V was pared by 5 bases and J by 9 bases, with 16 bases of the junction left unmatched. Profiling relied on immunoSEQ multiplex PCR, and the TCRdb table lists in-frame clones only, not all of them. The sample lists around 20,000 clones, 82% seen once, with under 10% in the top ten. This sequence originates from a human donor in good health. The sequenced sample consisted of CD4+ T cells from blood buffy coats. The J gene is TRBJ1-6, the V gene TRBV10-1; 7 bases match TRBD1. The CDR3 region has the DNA TGCGCCAGCAGTCCCTCACCACAGGGGAATATATGTTCACCCCTCCACTTT. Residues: CASSPSPQGNICSPLHF.